This T cell receptor (beta chain) was recovered during a study of beta chain features in type 1 diabetes. Investigators reverse transcribed all isolated RNA, so they sequenced expressed TCRB transcripts. Some clones are missing from TCRdb's copy, which holds only in-frame ones; the method was immunoSEQ multiplex PCR. The profile covers roughly 610,000 clones, with about 14% appearing a single time and around 0.1% taken by the ten largest. This clone was seen a few times. The antigen remains unidentified. A sort by CD45RO/CCR7/CD25/CD127/CD95/CD27 yielded CD4+ naive, central memory, regulatory and stem cell-like memory cells. Each population that was sorted was more than 95% pure. This CDR3 spans 16 amino acids. Trimming at V came to 0 bases and at J to 1 base, leaving 5 bases not matched to a gene. CDR1 MNHNY and CDR2 SVGAGI come from the germline V gene (reference sequence). General observations from the study: Type 1 diabetes patients had moderately but significantly shorter TCRB CDR3s in all four CD4+ subsets.

The sequence was obtained from a man younger than 35 in good health. Specimen: naive CD4+ T cells from blood. This chain links TRBV6-6 with TRBJ2-7; the match to TRBD2 covers 8 bases. For the CDR3, the DNA is TGTGCCAGCAGTTACTCGACGGGAGGGCCTTCCTACGAGCAGTACTTC. Translation gives CASSYSTGGPSYEQYF.